The 22 T cell receptor beta chains reported below all come from one sample, sequenced in a study of blood T cell repertoires in COVID-19. Measured with immunoSEQ multiplex PCR; TCRdb has only the in-frame clones, and not every one. The sample includes some 230,000 clones, 85% to 90% of them seen just once. The sequenced sample was PBMCs or T cells enriched from blood (not recorded which). The receptor source for this set is a young woman in a cohort exposed to, infected with or recovered from COVID-19 (not recorded which).

The count of this clone is one. The genes are TRBV6-5 and TRBJ1-1; 7 bases map to TRBD1. The CDR3 is 14 amino acids. Germline assignment: CDR1 MNHEY and CDR2 SVGAGI. V was clipped by 6 bases and J by 1 base; unmatched bases: 5. CDR3 sequence (DNA): TGTGCCAGCAGCTGGGACAGAAAGAACACTGAAGCTTTCTTT. Translating it yields CASSWDRKNTEAFF.

The genes are TRBV10-3 and TRBJ2-1; 7 nucleotides agree with TRBD2. V lost 4 bases to trimming and J lost 8 bases; unmatched junction nucleotides: 14. CDR1 ENHRY and CDR2 SYGVKD come from the germline V gene. This CDR3 is built from 16 residues. This CDR3 is CAISGGLPDGGYEQFF. The DNA for the CDR3 is TGTGCCATCAGTGGGGGACTACCAGATGGAGGCTATGAGCAGTTCTTC.

This clone showed up just once. This chain links TRBV18 with TRBJ1-5; D unclear. V lost 1 base and J lost 0, with 13 bases in between. The germline CDR1 and CDR2 sequences are KGHSH and LQKENI. This CDR3 comprises 17 residues. In DNA form, the CDR3 reads TGTGCCAGCTCACCACGGTCTCCGGGGAATAGCAATCAGCCCCAGCATTTT. Its translation is CASSPRSPGNSNQPQHF. The full variable domain, completed using reference TRBV18 and TRBJ1-5, is NAGVMQNPRHLVRRRGQEARLRCSPMKGHSHVYWYRQLPEEGLKFMVYLQKENIIDESGMPKERFSAEFPKEGPSILRIQQVVRGDSAAYFCASSPRSPGNSNQPQHFGDGTRLSIL.

CDR3 bases: TGTGCCAGCAGCTTAGTCGCCGTGGTAGCGGGAGGGCGAGAGCAGTACTTC. This translates into CASSLVAVVAGGREQYF. This chain joins TRBV7-2 and TRBJ2-7, with 11 bases aligning to TRBD2. The CDR3 is 17 residues long. J lost 7 bases, V lost 1 base, and 12 bases had no gene match. The germline CDR1 and CDR2 sequences are SGHTA and FQGNSA.

To note about this clone: The same CDR3 also results from other DNA sequences found in this sample. The genes are TRBV5-1 and TRBJ1-1, with TRBD1 as a possible D gene (5 bases). The V gene lost 1 base and the J gene lost 1 base, with 5 bases spanning the gap. The CDR3 contains 13 residues. The germline V gene encodes CDR1 SGHRS and CDR2 YFSETQ. The CDR3, as DNA: TGCGCCAGCAGCTTGCAGGGGAACACTGAAGCTTTCTTT. It codes for CASSLQGNTEAFF. The whole variable domain, remainder taken from reference TRBV5-1 and TRBJ1-1, is KAGVTQTPRYLIKTRGQQVTLSCSPISGHRSVSWYQQTPGQGLQFLFEYFSETQRNKGNFPGRFSGRQFSNSRSEMNVSTLELGDSALYLCASSLQGNTEAFFGQGTRLTVV.

The genes are TRBV7-2 and TRBJ1-5; no reliable D call. V was clipped by 8 bases and J by 3 bases, with 8 bases between them. This CDR3 has 12 residues. In germline, CDR1 is SGHTA, CDR2 FQGNSA. The CDR3 loop reads CASGRPNQPQHF. The CDR3 DNA reads as TGTGCCAGCGGCAGGCCCAATCAGCCCCAGCATTTT. The entire variable domain, with the rest obtained from reference TRBV7-2 and TRBJ1-5, is as follows: GAGVSQSPSNKVTEKGKDVELRCDPISGHTALYWYRQSLGQGLEFLIYFQGNSAPDKSGLPSDRFSAERTGGSVSTLTIQRTQQEDSAVYLCASGRPNQPQHFGDGTRLSIL.

This clone has only one observation. The rearrangement uses TRBV27 and TRBJ1-6, with TRBD1 matching over 7 bases. The CDR3 runs 17 residues. Germline values: CDR1 MNHEY, CDR2 SMNVEV (reference sequence). V shed 6 bases and J 3 bases; nucleotides not matched to a gene: 11. This CDR3 reads CASSPTTGLVYNSPLHF. DNA of the CDR3: TGTGCCAGCAGCCCCACGACAGGGCTCGTCTATAATTCACCCCTCCACTTT.

The chain joins TRBV24-1 to TRBJ2-1, with TRBD1 identical over 10 bases. The CDR3 is 16 residues long. The germline gives CDR1 KGHDR, CDR2 SFDVKD. The V segment lost 4 bases and the J segment 3 bases; nucleotides outside the gene matches: 5. CDR3 nucleotide sequence: TGTGCCACCAGTGAAAGGGACAGGGGTGACTACAATGAGCAGTTCTTC. Amino acids: CATSERDRGDYNEQFF.

This clone was seen more than once but under ten times. V is TRBV10-3 and J is TRBJ2-2, with D possibly being TRBD1 (5 bases). The V and J ends lost 6 bases and 2 bases respectively, with 7 bases between them. The V gene's germline CDR1 is ENHRY and CDR2 SYGVKD. The CDR3 extends over 13 amino acids. CDR3: CAISTGNTGELFF. The CDR3 coding sequence is TGTGCCATCAGCACAGGAAACACCGGGGAGCTGTTTTTT.

The gene calls are TRBV7-8 and TRBJ2-7; weak D call: TRBD2 (5 bases). The germline V gene encodes CDR1 SGHVS and CDR2 FQNEAQ. The CDR3 sequence is 15 residues long. Trimming removed 5 bases from V and 4 bases from J, with 18 bases in between. The CDR3 spells CASSPPGSRTYEQYF. The CDR3 DNA reads TGTGCCAGCAGCCCCCCGGGATCGAGGACGTACGAGCAGTACTTC.

The chain combines TRBV19 with TRBJ1-5; D is possibly TRBD1 (6 bases). The CDR3 covers 15 residues. Looked up from germline, CDR1 is LNHDA and CDR2 is SQIVND (reference sequence). V was trimmed by 1 base and J by 2 bases, leaving 9 bases between them. The CDR3 nucleotides are TGTGCCAGTAGTATAGGCGGGGGCCGCAATCAGCCCCAGCATTTT. It yields the protein CASSIGGGRNQPQHF.

The count of this clone is one. The chain is built from TRBV28 and TRBJ2-7; 8 bases are a match to TRBD2. The V segment lost 4 bases and the J segment 3 bases; nucleotides outside the gene matches: 5. Per the germline V gene, CDR1 is MDHEN and CDR2 is SYDVKM. The CDR3 is 14 amino acids. CDR3 loop: CASSSGGARYEQYF. The CDR3 DNA reads TGTGCCAGCAGTTCGGGGGGGGCACGCTACGAGCAGTACTTC.

The chain recombines TRBV7-6 with TRBJ2-5; TRBD2 might be the D (7 bases). CDR1 is SGHVS and CDR2 is FNYEAQ in the germline V gene. The CDR3 extends over 15 amino acids. Trimming took off 2 bases at V and 2 bases at J, with 12 bases between the two ends. CDR3 region: CASSLMGGLQETQYF. The CDR3 DNA follows: TGTGCCAGCAGCTTAATGGGGGGGCTGCAAGAGACCCAGTACTTC.

The rearrangement links TRBV27 to TRBJ2-5; TRBD2 matches 7 bases. This CDR3 is built from 13 residues. Unmatched junction bases numbered 7, after V lost 10 bases and J lost 2 bases. Germline CDR1 MNHEY, CDR2 SMNVEV (reference sequence). In DNA, the CDR3 is TGTGCCACCCGGCGGGGGAGGCAAGAGACCCAGTACTTC. Residues: CATRRGRQETQYF.

The chain recombines TRBV5-1 with TRBJ1-1; no definite D call. CDR3 size: 14 residues. The germline V and J ends were trimmed by 4 bases and 2 bases, with 12 bases remaining between them. CDR1 SGHRS and CDR2 YFSETQ come from the germline V gene. The CDR3 loop reads CASSPWEGNTEAFF. The CDR3 nucleotides read TGCGCCAGCAGCCCCTGGGAGGGTAACACTGAAGCTTTCTTT.

The chain uses TRBV28 and TRBJ2-5, with D possibly being TRBD2 (6 bases). V was clipped by 3 bases and J by 3 bases, with 11 bases between them. This CDR3 contains 14 residues. Germline CDR1 and CDR2: MDHEN and SYDVKM. CDR3 protein: CASSFGDLKETQYF. CDR3 bases: TGTGCCAGCAGTTTTGGGGACTTGAAAGAGACCCAGTACTTC.

V gene TRBV18 combines with J gene TRBJ1-5; no clear D gene. Trimming pared 11 bases from V and 4 bases from J, leaving 21 bases between. CDR1 and CDR2 from the germline V gene are KGHSH and LQKENI. The CDR3 is 15 amino acids. The CDR3 coding sequence is TGTGCCGGGATACGGGAGGGTATTAGAAATCAGCCCCAGCATTTT. Amino acid sequence: CAGIREGIRNQPQHF.

This chain connects TRBV6-1 to TRBJ1-2, with 9 bases fitting TRBD1. The J segment lost 2 bases and the V segment lost 0 bases, leaving 4 bases of the junction unmatched. Germline lookup yields CDR1 MNHNS and CDR2 SASEGT. CDR3 size: 16 residues. Here the CDR3 DNA reads TGTGCCAGCAGTGAAGCGCGTGGGACAGGGAACTATGGCTACACCTTC. As protein: CASSEARGTGNYGYTF.

This chain joins TRBV19 and TRBJ1-4; possibly TRBD1 for D (5 bases). The CDR3 runs 15 residues. V was pared by 2 bases and J by 5 bases, with 12 bases between. CDR1 and CDR2 from the germline V gene are LNHDA and SQIVND (reference sequence). The CDR3 bases are TGTGCCAGTAGTATAAGCCAGGGAAGAAATGAAAAACTGTTTTTT. Its translation is CASSISQGRNEKLFF.

The chain links TRBV2 to TRBJ2-4; TRBD2 is a possible D gene (7 bases). The CDR3 length is 15 residues. Germline CDR1 is SNHLY and CDR2 is FYNNEI. V was pared by 4 bases and J by 6 bases, with 16 bases between. In DNA, the CDR3 is TGTGCCAGCAGTGTTCGGGGGGCTGGGGTAAACATTCAGTACTTC. This sequence encodes CASSVRGAGVNIQYF.

The chain is built from TRBV6-2 or TRBV6-3 and TRBJ2-1; TRBD1 aligns across 8 bases. This CDR3 spans 15 amino acids. Germline CDR1 and CDR2: MNHEY and SVGEGT. V lost 5 bases, J lost 6 bases, and 9 bases stayed unmatched. The CDR3 here is CASSDGQGGFNEQFF. The DNA for the CDR3 is TGTGCCAGCAGTGACGGACAGGGTGGTTTCAATGAGCAGTTCTTC.

The chain recombines TRBV27 with TRBJ2-1; D is uncertain. The CDR3 loop spans 13 amino acids. V gave up 3 bases and J gave up 3 bases, with 6 bases separating them. CDR1 is MNHEY and CDR2 is SMNVEV in the germline V gene (reference sequence). CDR3 residues: CASSFDFYNEQFF. The CDR3 bases are TGTGCCAGCAGTTTCGACTTCTACAATGAGCAGTTCTTC.